A single sample gave rise to the 27 T cell receptor beta chains below, sequenced in a study of blood T cell repertoires in COVID-19. The method was immunoSEQ multiplex PCR; TCRdb's version includes in-frame clones alone and lacks a portion of them. Here the sample spans hundreds of thousands of clones, over 70% being singletons. The sample was peripheral blood. The receptor set was obtained from a woman between 35 and 50 years old who had recovered from COVID-19.

The genes are TRBV6-6 and TRBJ2-5; 11 bases agree with TRBD2. The CDR3 is 16 amino acids. CDR1 and CDR2 from the germline V gene are MNHNY and SVGAGI (reference sequence). With V trimmed by 6 bases and J by 1 base, 7 bases remained unmatched. This CDR3 is CASRDSTSGAQETQYF. CDR3 nucleotides: TGTGCCAGCAGGGACTCGACTAGCGGGGCCCAAGAGACCCAGTACTTC.

The J gene is TRBJ2-3, the V gene TRBV5-4, with TRBD1 identical over 7 bases. J was trimmed by 4 bases and V by 1 base; bases with no gene match: 6. There are 15 residues in the CDR3. Germline V gene sequence: CDR1 SGHNT, CDR2 YYREEE (reference sequence). The CDR3 spells CASSLSRGRSDTQYF. The CDR3 region has the DNA TGTGCCAGCAGCTTGTCTAGGGGGCGATCAGATACGCAGTATTTT. The variable domain in full, with the rest retrieved from reference TRBV5-4 and TRBJ2-3, is ETGVTQSPTHLIKTRGQQVTLRCSSQSGHNTVSWYQQALGQGPQFIFQYYREEENGRGNFPPRFSGLQFPNYSSELNVNALELDDSALYLCASSLSRGRSDTQYFGPGTRLTVL.

This clone has only a few counts. The chain uses TRBV6-5 and TRBJ1-1; possibly TRBD1 for D (6 bases). The CDR3 length is 13 residues. Germline V gene sequence: CDR1 MNHEY, CDR2 SVGAGI. The V gene lost 5 bases and the J gene lost 6 bases, with 13 bases spanning the gap. This chain's CDR3 is CASSPQGRAEAFF. The CDR3 DNA reads as TGTGCCAGCAGTCCACAGGGAAGAGCTGAAGCTTTCTTT.

J is TRBJ2-7 and V is TRBV6-5; D might be TRBD1 (6 bases). V was pared by 1 base and J by 0 bases, with 7 bases between. The CDR3 loop spans 14 amino acids. CDR1 is MNHEY, CDR2 SVGAGI, per germline. The CDR3 DNA sequence: TGTGCCAGCAGTTACTGGGGGCCCTCCTACGAGCAGTACTTC. Residues: CASSYWGPSYEQYF.

This chain links TRBV25-1 with TRBJ2-6; 7 bases are shared with TRBD2. The V gene end was trimmed by 8 bases and the J gene end by 2 bases; junction bases not matched to a gene: 9. This CDR3 is 16 amino acids long. Germline V lookup: CDR1 MGHDK, CDR2 SYGVNS. The CDR3 DNA reads TGTGCCAGCTGGGGAGGGAAGCGCCCTGGGGCCAACGTCCTGACTTTC. Translation gives CASWGGKRPGANVLTF.

DNA for the CDR3: TGTGCCAGCAGCCCCCTTCCAGGGGCCGACTATGGCTACACCTTC. Translated, it gives CASSPLPGADYGYTF. The gene calls are TRBV14 and TRBJ1-2, with D maybe TRBD1 (6 bases). The CDR3 contains 15 residues. CDR1 and CDR2 from the germline V gene are SGHDN and FVKESK. V lost 4 bases to trimming and J lost 3 bases, with 15 bases between them.

J is TRBJ1-2 and V is TRBV7-8, with TRBD1 matching 9 bases. This CDR3 spans 15 amino acids. V shed 5 bases, J shed 1 base, and the junction held 5 bases outside the gene matches. Germline CDR1 SGHVS, CDR2 FQNEAQ. For the CDR3, the DNA is TGTGCCAGCAGCCGAGGACAGGGGAGTAACTATGGCTACACCTTC. Its translation is CASSRGQGSNYGYTF.

This clone appeared a few times. The chain carries TRBV7-9 and TRBJ1-3, with 8 bases identical to TRBD1. The J segment lost 0 bases and the V segment lost 1 base, leaving 11 bases of the junction unmatched. Germline assignment: CDR1 SEHNR and CDR2 FQNEAQ (reference sequence). The CDR3 runs to 19 residues. The CDR3 protein is CASSLVLGQGYFSGNTIYF. CDR3 in DNA: TGTGCCAGCAGCTTAGTTCTCGGACAGGGATACTTCTCTGGAAACACCATATATTTT.

The CDR3 loop is CASSPTAVRSYNEQFF. The CDR3 DNA reads TGTGCCAGCAGTCCCACAGCCGTGCGCTCCTACAATGAGCAGTTCTTC. The chain employs TRBV6-2 or TRBV6-3 and TRBJ2-1; D is ambiguous. The germline CDR1 and CDR2 sequences are MNHEY and SVGEGT. Trimming pared 5 bases from V and 0 bases from J, leaving 14 bases between. This CDR3 has 16 residues.

This chain connects TRBV7-3 to TRBJ1-2, with 9 positions matching TRBD1. The CDR3 runs 16 residues. Per germline, CDR1 SGHTA and CDR2 FQGTGA. Losses at the gene ends were 2 bases for V and 8 bases for J; bases not matched to a gene: 12. This chain's CDR3 is CASSLRGGQGIDGYTF. The CDR3, as DNA: TGTGCCAGCAGCTTACGGGGCGGACAGGGGATTGACGGCTACACCTTC.

This chain joins TRBV24-1 and TRBJ1-2; a possible D gene is TRBD1 (6 bases). The CDR3 sequence is 14 residues long. With 2 bases removed from V and 3 bases from J, the gap between germline ends came to 9 bases. CDR1 and CDR2 (germline): KGHDR, SFDVKD. CDR3 sequence: CATSDSYRDYGYTF. Here the CDR3 DNA reads TGTGCCACCAGTGATTCTTACAGGGACTATGGCTACACCTTC.

The CDR3 DNA reads TGTGCCAGCAGCCTAGTGACGGGGAGTGGGGGCACAGATACGCAGTATTTT. Translated, it gives CASSLVTGSGGTDTQYF. The rearrangement uses TRBV3-1 (or the pseudogene TRBV3-2) and TRBJ2-3, with D possibly being TRBD2 (5 bases). CDR3 length: 17 amino acids. The germline V gene has CDR1 LGHDT and CDR2 YNNKEL (reference sequence). Trimming took 4 bases from V and 1 from J, leaving 18 bases between them.

V usage is TRBV6-6 and J usage is TRBJ2-2, with 7 bases aligning to TRBD1. Germline CDR1 reads MNHNY; CDR2 reads SVGAGI (reference sequence). The CDR3 extends over 13 amino acids. V shed 6 bases and J 6 bases; nucleotides not matched to a gene: 4. In DNA, the CDR3 is TGTGCCAGCAGGGCCGGGACAGCCGGGGAGCTGTTTTTT. It specifies CASRAGTAGELFF.

The chain has TRBV5-1 and TRBJ1-1; TRBD1 agrees at 11 bases. The ends lost 4 bases at V and 5 bases at J; junction bases unmatched: 7. The CDR3 runs to 15 residues. Germline CDR1 reads SGHRS; CDR2 reads YFSETQ. CDR3 sequence reads: CASSNADRGQTEAFF. CDR3 nucleotides: TGCGCCAGCAGCAACGCGGACAGGGGGCAGACTGAAGCTTTCTTT.

This sequence joins TRBV7-9 and TRBJ2-2; 8 bases are shared with TRBD1. From germline, CDR1 is SEHNR and CDR2 FQNEAQ (reference sequence). The CDR3 covers 17 residues. Trimming cost V 5 bases and J 8 bases; bases outside gene matches: 16. CDR3 protein: CASSQPRTGPQWGELFF. The CDR3 DNA follows: TGTGCCAGCAGCCAACCCCGGACAGGGCCACAGTGGGGGGAGCTGTTTTTT. Combining the CDR3 with reference TRBV7-9 and TRBJ2-2 gives the whole variable domain DTGVSQNPRHKITKRGQNVTFRCDPISEHNRLYWYRQTLGQGPEFLTYFQNEAQLEKSRLLSDRFSAERPKGSFSTLEIQRTEQGDSAMYLCASSQPRTGPQWGELFFGEGSRLTVL.

This clone turned up a few times. The chain combines TRBV2 with TRBJ2-6; D ambiguous. V shed 5 bases and J shed 1 base, with 21 bases lying between them. Germline-derived CDR1 and CDR2 are SNHLY and FYNNEI. The CDR3 runs 19 residues. The CDR3, as DNA: TGTGCCAGCAGTTCTTATCGAGGCGTGGGTCTTTCTGGGGCCAACGTCCTGACTTTC. Its protein is CASSSYRGVGLSGANVLTF.

The chain links TRBV2 to TRBJ1-2, with 8 bases fitting TRBD1. Germline V gene lookup returns CDR1 SNHLY and CDR2 FYNNEI. V lost 6 bases and J lost 4; bases outside the gene matches: 7. The CDR3 is made up of 14 amino acids. CDR3 amino acids: CASRADRGGYGYTF. CDR3 nucleotides: TGTGCCAGCAGGGCAGACAGGGGAGGCTATGGCTACACCTTC.

The rearrangement joins TRBV7-2 to TRBJ1-1; a possible D gene is TRBD1 (6 bases). The CDR3 has 15 residues. Trimming took 1 base from V and 5 from J, leaving 14 bases between them. Looked up from germline, CDR1 is SGHTA and CDR2 is FQGNSA. CDR3 DNA: TGTGCCAGCAGCTTAGTGGGGGGGCTGGGTACTGAAGCTTTCTTT. Encoded protein: CASSLVGGLGTEAFF.

The chain uses TRBV19 and TRBJ2-5; the D gene is possibly TRBD1 (5 bases). V lost 5 bases and J lost 1, with 11 bases in between. The CDR3 covers 14 residues. Germline V gene data show CDR1 as LNHDA and CDR2 as SQIVND (reference sequence). The CDR3 is CASSPLDSQETQYF. CDR3 nucleotides: TGTGCCAGTAGTCCGCTCGACAGCCAAGAGACCCAGTACTTC.

Written as DNA, the CDR3 is TGTGCCAGCTCACACAGGGGCTACGAGCAGTACTTC. It codes for CASSHRGYEQYF. This chain joins TRBV18 and TRBJ2-7; 7 bases match TRBD1. In germline, CDR1 is KGHSH, CDR2 LQKENI. The junction had 0 bases not matched to a gene; V was cut back by 4 bases and J by 3 bases. The CDR3 sequence is 12 residues long.

The chain links TRBV7-2 to TRBJ1-3; D unclear. This CDR3 has 18 amino acids. The germline V gene has CDR1 SGHTA and CDR2 FQGNSA. Trimming stripped 5 bases from V and 1 base from J, with 21 bases between. Here the CDR3 reads CASSPPGLQSLSGNTIYF. For the CDR3, the DNA is TGTGCCAGCAGCCCACCCGGACTGCAGAGCCTGTCTGGAAACACCATATATTTT.

The gene calls are TRBV11-3 and TRBJ1-5; D is uncertain. Per the germline V gene, CDR1 is SGHNT and CDR2 is YENEEA. The CDR3 loop spans 15 amino acids. V shed 2 bases and J shed 0 bases, with 8 bases lying between them. CDR3 nucleotides: TGTGCCAGCAGCTTACTGAGGCTTAGCAATCAGCCCCAGCATTTT. Encoded protein: CASSLLRLSNQPQHF.

This chain uses TRBV3-1 (or the pseudogene TRBV3-2) with TRBJ1-1; 7 bases align to TRBD1. CDR1 LGHDT and CDR2 YNNKEL come from the germline V gene (reference sequence). V dropped 3 bases and J dropped 4; count of bases not matched to a gene: 8. The CDR3 is 15 amino acids. The CDR3 bases are TGTGCCAGCAGCCAGTCAGGGGGTGCGTTCACTGAAGCTTTCTTT. It translates to CASSQSGGAFTEAFF.

The chain recombines TRBV5-4 with TRBJ1-2, with TRBD1 identical over 7 bases. Trimming removed 4 bases from V and 1 base from J; junction bases left unmatched: 10. From germline, CDR1 is SGHNT and CDR2 YYREEE (reference sequence). This CDR3 is 16 amino acids long. The CDR3 DNA reads TGTGCCAGCAGCCCCAACAGGGGACCCCTTAACTATGGCTACACCTTC. Protein: CASSPNRGPLNYGYTF.

This clone was counted once. V and J are TRBV6-1 and TRBJ2-3, with a weak D call TRBD2 (5 bases). Per the germline V gene, CDR1 is MNHNS and CDR2 is SASEGT. This CDR3 contains 14 residues. Deletions cut 2 bases from V and 2 bases from J, with 8 bases between. For the CDR3, the DNA is TGTGCCAGCAGTGAAATGCGGGCCACAGATACGCAGTATTTT. Translation: CASSEMRATDTQYF.

The chain has TRBV15 and TRBJ1-4; unclear D gene. CDR1 and CDR2 from the germline V gene are LNHNV and YYDKDF (reference sequence). This CDR3 is built from 14 residues. The V end was cut by 2 bases, the J end by 6 bases, with 10 bases between. CDR3 residues: CATSRNPEDEKLFF. DNA of the CDR3: TGTGCCACCAGCAGAAACCCGGAGGATGAAAAACTGTTTTTT.

V and J are TRBV28 and TRBJ2-2; D gene uncertain. Germline CDR1 reads MDHEN; CDR2 reads SYDVKM. This CDR3 spans 16 amino acids. V shed 5 bases and J shed 1 base, with 14 bases lying between them. In nucleotides, the CDR3 is TGTGCCAGCAGTCCATCAACCGCGAGGAACACCGGGGAGCTGTTTTTT. Translation gives CASSPSTARNTGELFF.